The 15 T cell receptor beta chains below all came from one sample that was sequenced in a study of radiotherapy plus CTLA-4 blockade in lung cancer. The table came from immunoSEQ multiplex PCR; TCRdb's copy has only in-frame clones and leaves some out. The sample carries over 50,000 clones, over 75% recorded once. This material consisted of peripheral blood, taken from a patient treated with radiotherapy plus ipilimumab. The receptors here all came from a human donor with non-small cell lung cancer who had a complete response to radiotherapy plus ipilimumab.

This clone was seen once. The chain's CDR3 is CASSGEVSGSYEQYF. CDR3 DNA sequence: TGTGCCAGCAGCGGGGAGGTCAGCGGCTCCTACGAGCAGTACTTC. The chain carries TRBV4-2 and TRBJ2-7, with a possible D match to TRBD2 (6 bases). With 5 bases removed from V and 0 bases from J, the gap between germline ends came to 14 bases. This CDR3 is built from 15 residues. Germline CDR1 reads LGHNA; CDR2 reads YNFKEQ.

The CDR3, as DNA: TGTGCCAGCAGCGTAGCCCTCCAGGGCTCAGCTTTCTTT. This gives the protein CASSVALQGSAFF. The chain joins TRBV9 to TRBJ1-1, with D possibly matching TRBD1 (5 bases). V was cut by 0 bases and J by 10 bases, with 13 bases left in between. There are 13 residues in the CDR3. Germline V gene sequence: CDR1 SGDLS, CDR2 YYNGEE.

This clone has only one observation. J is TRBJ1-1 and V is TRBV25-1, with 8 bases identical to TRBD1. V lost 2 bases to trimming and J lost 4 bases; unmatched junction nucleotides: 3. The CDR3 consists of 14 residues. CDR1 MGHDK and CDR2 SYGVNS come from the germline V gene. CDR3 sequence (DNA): TGTGCCAGCAGTGAAATTGGGACAGGCACTGAAGCTTTCTTT. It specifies CASSEIGTGTEAFF.

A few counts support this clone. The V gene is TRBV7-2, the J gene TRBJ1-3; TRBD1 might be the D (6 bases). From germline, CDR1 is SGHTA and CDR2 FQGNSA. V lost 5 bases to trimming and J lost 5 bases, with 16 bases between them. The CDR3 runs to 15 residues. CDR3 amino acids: CASSPVGGGRNTIYF. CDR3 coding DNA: TGTGCCAGCAGCCCGGTGGGGGGGGGCAGAAACACCATATATTTT.

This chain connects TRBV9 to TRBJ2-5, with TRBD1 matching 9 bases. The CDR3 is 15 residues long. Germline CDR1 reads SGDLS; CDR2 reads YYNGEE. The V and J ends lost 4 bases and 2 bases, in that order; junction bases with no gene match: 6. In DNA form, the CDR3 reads TGTGCCAGCAGCTCCCGGGGGACAGGGCAAGAGACCCAGTACTTC. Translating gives CASSSRGTGQETQYF.

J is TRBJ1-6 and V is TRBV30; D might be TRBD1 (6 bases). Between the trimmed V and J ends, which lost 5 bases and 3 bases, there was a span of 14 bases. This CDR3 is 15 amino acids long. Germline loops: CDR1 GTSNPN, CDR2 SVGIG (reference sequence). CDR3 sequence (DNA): TGTGCCTGGGGCACCGGGACAAGCTATAATTCACCCCTCCACTTT. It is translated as CAWGTGTSYNSPLHF.

The CDR3 reads CASSFLTGDEQYF. In DNA form, the CDR3 reads TGTGCCAGCAGTTTCCTGACAGGGGACGAGCAGTACTTC. The chain has TRBV27 and TRBJ2-7, with TRBD1 matching 8 bases. After removal of 3 bases from V and 5 bases from J, the junction contained 3 bases not matched to a gene. The CDR3 totals 13 residues. Germline CDR1 and CDR2: MNHEY and SMNVEV (reference sequence).

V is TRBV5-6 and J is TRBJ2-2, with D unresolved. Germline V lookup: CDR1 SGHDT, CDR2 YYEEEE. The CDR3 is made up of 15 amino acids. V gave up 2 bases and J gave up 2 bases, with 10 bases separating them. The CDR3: CASSFVARNTGELFF. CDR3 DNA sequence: TGTGCCAGCAGCTTCGTAGCCCGTAACACCGGGGAGCTGTTTTTT. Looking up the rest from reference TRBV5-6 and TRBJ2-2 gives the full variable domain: DAGVTQSPTHLIKTRGQQVTLRCSPKSGHDTVSWYQQALGQGPQFIFQYYEEEERQRGNFPDRFSGHQFPNYSSELNVNALLLGDSALYLCASSFVARNTGELFFGEGSRLTVL.

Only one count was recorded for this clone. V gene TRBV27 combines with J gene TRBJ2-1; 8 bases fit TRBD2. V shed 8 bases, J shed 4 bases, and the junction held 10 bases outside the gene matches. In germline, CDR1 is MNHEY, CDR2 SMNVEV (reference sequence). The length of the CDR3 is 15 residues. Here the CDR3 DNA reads TGTGCCAGCTCGTTCGGGACTAGGGCGTACAATGAGCAGTTCTTC. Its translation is CASSFGTRAYNEQFF.

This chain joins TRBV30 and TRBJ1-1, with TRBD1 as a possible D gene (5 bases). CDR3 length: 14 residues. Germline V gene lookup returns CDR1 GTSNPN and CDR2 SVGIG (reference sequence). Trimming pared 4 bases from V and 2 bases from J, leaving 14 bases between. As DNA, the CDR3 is TGTGCCTGGACTCGGGGGTTGAGCAACACTGAAGCTTTCTTT. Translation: CAWTRGLSNTEAFF. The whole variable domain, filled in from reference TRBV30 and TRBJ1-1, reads SQTIHQWPATLVQPVGSPLSLECTVEGTSNPNLYWYRQAAGRGLQLLFYSVGIGQISSEVPQNLSASRPQDRQFILSSKKLLLSDSGFYLCAWTRGLSNTEAFFGQGTRLTVV.

CDR3 region: CASSPPFGGAVYGYTF. The CDR3 DNA sequence: TGTGCCAGCTCACCACCGTTTGGGGGCGCGGTCTATGGCTACACCTTC. The genes are TRBV18 and TRBJ1-2, with D possibly TRBD1 on 6 matching bases. V shed 0 bases and J shed 4 bases, with 15 bases lying between them. Germline V lookup: CDR1 KGHSH, CDR2 LQKENI. The CDR3 length is 16 residues.

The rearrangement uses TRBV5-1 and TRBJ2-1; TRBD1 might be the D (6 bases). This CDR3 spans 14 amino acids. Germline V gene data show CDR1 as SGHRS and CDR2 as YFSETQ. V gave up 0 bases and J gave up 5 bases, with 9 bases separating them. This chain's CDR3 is CASSLGQVNNEQFF. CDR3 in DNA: TGCGCCAGCAGCTTGGGACAGGTAAACAATGAGCAGTTCTTC.

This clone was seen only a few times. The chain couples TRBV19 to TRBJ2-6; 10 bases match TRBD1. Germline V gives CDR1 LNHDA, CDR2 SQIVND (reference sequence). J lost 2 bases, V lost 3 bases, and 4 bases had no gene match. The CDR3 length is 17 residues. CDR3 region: CASSITGTGAGANVLTF. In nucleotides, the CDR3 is TGTGCCAGTAGTATCACCGGGACAGGGGCTGGGGCCAACGTCCTGACTTTC.

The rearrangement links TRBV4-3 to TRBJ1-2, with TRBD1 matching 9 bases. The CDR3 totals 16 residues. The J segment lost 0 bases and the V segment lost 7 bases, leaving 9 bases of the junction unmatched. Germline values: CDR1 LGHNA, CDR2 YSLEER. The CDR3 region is CASTYRGPRTNYGYTF. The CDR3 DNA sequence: TGCGCCAGCACCTACAGGGGGCCCCGCACTAACTATGGCTACACCTTC.

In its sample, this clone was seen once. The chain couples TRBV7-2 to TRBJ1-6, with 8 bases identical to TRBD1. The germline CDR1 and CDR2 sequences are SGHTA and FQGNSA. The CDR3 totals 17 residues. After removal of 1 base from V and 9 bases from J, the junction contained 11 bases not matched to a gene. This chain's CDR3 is CASSLGQGARRGSPLHF. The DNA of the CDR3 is TGTGCCAGCAGCTTAGGGCAGGGGGCGCGGAGAGGTTCACCCCTCCACTTT.